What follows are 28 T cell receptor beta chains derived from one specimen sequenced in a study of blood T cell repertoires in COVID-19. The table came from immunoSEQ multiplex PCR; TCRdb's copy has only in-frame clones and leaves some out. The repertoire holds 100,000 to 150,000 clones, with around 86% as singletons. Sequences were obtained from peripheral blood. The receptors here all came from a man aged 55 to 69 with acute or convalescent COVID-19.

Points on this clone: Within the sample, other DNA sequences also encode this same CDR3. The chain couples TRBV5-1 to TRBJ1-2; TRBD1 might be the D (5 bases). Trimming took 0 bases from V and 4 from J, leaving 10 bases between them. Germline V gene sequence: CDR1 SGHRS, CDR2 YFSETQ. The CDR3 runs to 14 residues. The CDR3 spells CASSLAQGSYGYTF. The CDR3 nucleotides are TGCGCCAGCAGCTTGGCTCAGGGCTCCTATGGCTACACCTTC.

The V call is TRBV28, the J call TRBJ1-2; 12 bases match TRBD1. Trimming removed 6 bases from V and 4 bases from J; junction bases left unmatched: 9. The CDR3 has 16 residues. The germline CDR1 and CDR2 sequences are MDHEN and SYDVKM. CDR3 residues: CASRILGTGGIYGYTF. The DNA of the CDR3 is TGTGCCAGCAGGATTCTCGGGACAGGGGGCATCTATGGCTACACCTTC.

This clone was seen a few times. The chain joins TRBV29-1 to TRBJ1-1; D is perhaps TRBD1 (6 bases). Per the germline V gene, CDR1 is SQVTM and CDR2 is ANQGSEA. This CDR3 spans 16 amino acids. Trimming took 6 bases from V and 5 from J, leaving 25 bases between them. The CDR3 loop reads CSVPQRGGTLGTEAFF. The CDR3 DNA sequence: TGCAGCGTCCCCCAGAGGGGTGGGACACTAGGGACTGAAGCTTTCTTT.

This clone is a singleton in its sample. In DNA, the CDR3 is TGTGCCACCAGTGCGGTCAGCGACTATGGCTACACCTTC. It is translated as CATSAVSDYGYTF. The gene calls are TRBV24-1 and TRBJ1-2; D gene unclear. The CDR3 is 13 amino acids. V was pared by 5 bases and J by 3 bases, with 9 bases between. CDR1 and CDR2 from the germline V gene are KGHDR and SFDVKD.

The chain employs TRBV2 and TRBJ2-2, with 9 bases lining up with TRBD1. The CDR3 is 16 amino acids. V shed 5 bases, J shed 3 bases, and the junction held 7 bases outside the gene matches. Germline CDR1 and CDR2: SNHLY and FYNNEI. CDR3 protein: CASSPGTGKDTGELFF. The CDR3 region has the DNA TGTGCCAGCAGTCCCGGGACAGGGAAGGACACCGGGGAGCTGTTTTTT.

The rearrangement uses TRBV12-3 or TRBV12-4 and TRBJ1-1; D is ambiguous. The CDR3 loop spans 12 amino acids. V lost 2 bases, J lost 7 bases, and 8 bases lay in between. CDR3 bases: TGTGCCAGCAGTTTACTTTCTAGTGAAGCTTTCTTT. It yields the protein CASSLLSSEAFF.

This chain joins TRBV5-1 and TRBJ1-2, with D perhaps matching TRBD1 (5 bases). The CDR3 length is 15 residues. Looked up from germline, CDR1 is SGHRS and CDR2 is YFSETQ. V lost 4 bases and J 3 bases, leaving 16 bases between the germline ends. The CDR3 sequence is CASSLTGVLDYGYTF. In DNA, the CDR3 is TGCGCCAGCAGCCTCACAGGAGTCCTCGACTATGGCTACACCTTC.

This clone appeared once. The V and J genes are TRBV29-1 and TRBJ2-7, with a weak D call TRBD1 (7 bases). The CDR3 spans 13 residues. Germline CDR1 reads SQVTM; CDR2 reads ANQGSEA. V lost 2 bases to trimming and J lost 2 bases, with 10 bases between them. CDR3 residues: CSVEQGGTYEQYF. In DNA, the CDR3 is TGCAGCGTTGAACAGGGGGGTACCTACGAGCAGTACTTC.

The CDR3 DNA reads as TGTGCCAGTGCCCATACGGTTGGTAAACTGTTTTTT. The encoded protein is CASAHTVGKLFF. V and J are TRBV6-5 and TRBJ1-4; D is ambiguous. With 9 bases removed from V and 11 bases from J, the gap between germline ends came to 16 bases. CDR1 is MNHEY, CDR2 SVGAGI, per germline. This CDR3 region has 12 residues.

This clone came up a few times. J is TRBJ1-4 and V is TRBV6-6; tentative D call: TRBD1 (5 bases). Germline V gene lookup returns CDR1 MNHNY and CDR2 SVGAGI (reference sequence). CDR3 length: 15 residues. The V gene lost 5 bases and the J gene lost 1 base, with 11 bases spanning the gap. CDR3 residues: CASSPRARTNEKLFF. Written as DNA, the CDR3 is TGTGCCAGCAGTCCCAGGGCGAGAACTAATGAAAAACTGTTTTTT.

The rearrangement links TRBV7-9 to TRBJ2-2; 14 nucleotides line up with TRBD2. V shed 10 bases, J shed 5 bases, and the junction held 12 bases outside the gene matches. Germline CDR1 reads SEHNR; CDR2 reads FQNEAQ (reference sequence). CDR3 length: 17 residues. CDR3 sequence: CATPTGLAGGFTGELFF. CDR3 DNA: TGTGCCACCCCCACCGGACTAGCGGGAGGTTTTACCGGGGAGCTGTTTTTT.

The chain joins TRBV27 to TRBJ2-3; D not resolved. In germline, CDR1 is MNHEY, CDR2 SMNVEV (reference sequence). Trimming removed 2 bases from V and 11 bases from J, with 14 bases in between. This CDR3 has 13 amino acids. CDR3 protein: CASSLGGIWKQYF. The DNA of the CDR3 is TGTGCCAGCAGTTTAGGCGGCATCTGGAAGCAGTATTTT.

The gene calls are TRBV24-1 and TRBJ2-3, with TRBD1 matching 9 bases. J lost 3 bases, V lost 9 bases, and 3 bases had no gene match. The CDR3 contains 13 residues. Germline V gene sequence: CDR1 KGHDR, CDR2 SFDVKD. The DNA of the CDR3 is TGTGCCACCCAGGGACAGGGAACAGATACGCAGTATTTT. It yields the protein CATQGQGTDTQYF.

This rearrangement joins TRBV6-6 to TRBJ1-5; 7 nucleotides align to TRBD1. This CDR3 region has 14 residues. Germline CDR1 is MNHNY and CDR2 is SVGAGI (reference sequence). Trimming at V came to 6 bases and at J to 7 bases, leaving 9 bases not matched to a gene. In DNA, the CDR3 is TGTGCCAGCAGGCTAACAGGGGCGGTCCAGCCCCAGCATTTT. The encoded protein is CASRLTGAVQPQHF.

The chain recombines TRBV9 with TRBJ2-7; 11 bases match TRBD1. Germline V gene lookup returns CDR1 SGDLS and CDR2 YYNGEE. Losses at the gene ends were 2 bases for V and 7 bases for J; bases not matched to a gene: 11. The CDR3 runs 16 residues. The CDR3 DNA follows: TGTGCCAGCAGCGTCGGAGACGGGACAGGGGGAGGGGAGCAGTACTTC. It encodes CASSVGDGTGGGEQYF.

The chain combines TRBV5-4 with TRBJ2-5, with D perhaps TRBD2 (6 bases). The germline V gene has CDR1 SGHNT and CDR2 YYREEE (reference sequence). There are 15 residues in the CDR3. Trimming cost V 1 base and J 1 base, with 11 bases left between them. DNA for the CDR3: TGTGCCAGCAGCTTGTCCGGAGGGTCCCAAGAGACCCAGTACTTC. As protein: CASSLSGGSQETQYF.

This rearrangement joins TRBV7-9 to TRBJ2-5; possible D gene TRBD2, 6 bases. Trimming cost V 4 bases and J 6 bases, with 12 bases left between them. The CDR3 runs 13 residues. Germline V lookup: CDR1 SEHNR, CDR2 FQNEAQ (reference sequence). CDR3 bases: TGTGCCAGCAGCTCGGGGCGGGGACAGACCCAGTACTTC. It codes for CASSSGRGQTQYF.

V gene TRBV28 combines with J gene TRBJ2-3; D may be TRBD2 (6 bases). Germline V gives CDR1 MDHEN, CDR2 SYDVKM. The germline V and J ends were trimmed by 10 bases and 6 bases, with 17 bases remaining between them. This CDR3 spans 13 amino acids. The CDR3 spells CATSGVAVDTQYF. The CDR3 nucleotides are TGTGCCACCTCCGGGGTAGCGGTTGATACGCAGTATTTT. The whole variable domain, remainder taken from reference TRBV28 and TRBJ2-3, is DVKVTQSSRYLVKRTGEKVFLECVQDMDHENMFWYRQDPGLGLRLIYFSYDVKMKEKGDIPEGYSVSREKKERFSLILESASTNQTSMYLCATSGVAVDTQYFGPGTRLTVL.

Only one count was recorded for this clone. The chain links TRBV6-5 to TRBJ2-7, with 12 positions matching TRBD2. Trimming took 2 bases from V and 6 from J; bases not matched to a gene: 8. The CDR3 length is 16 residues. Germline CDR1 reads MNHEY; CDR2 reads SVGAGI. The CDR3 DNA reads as TGTGCCAGCAGTTACGCTAGCGGGAGGGGTGTGGGCGAGCAGTACTTC. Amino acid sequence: CASSYASGRGVGEQYF.

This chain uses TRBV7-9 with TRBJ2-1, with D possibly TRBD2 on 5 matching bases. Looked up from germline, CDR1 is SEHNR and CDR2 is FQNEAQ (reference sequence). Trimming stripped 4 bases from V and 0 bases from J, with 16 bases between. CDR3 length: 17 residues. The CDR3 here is CASSWRLAQSSYNEQFF. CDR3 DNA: TGTGCCAGCAGCTGGAGGCTTGCGCAGAGCTCCTACAATGAGCAGTTCTTC.

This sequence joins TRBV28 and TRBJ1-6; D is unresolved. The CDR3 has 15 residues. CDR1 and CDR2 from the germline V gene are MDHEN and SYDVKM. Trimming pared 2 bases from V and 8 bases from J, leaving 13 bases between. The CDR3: CASSLGGPFHSPLHF. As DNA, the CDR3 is TGTGCCAGCAGTTTAGGAGGGCCATTCCATTCACCCCTCCACTTT.

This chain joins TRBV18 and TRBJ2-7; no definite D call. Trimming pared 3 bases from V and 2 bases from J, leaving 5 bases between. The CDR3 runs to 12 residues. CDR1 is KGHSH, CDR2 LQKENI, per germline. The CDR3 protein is CASSPPTYEQYF. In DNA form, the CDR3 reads TGTGCCAGCTCACCCCCAACCTACGAGCAGTACTTC. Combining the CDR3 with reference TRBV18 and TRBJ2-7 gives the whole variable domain NAGVMQNPRHLVRRRGQEARLRCSPMKGHSHVYWYRQLPEEGLKFMVYLQKENIIDESGMPKERFSAEFPKEGPSILRIQQVVRGDSAAYFCASSPPTYEQYFGPGTRLTVT.

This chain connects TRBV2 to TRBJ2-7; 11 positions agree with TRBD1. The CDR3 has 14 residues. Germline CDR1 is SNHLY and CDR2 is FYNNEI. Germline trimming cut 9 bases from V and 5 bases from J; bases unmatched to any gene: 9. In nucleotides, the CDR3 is TGTGCCAGTACCAAGGACAGGGGGCCAGACGAGCAGTACTTC. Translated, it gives CASTKDRGPDEQYF.

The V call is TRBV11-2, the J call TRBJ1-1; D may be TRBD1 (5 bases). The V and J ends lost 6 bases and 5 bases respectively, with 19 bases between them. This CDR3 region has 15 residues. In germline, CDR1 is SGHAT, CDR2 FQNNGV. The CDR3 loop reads CASRIPGLRGTEAFF. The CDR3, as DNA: TGTGCCAGCAGGATCCCGGGACTCCGAGGGACTGAAGCTTTCTTT. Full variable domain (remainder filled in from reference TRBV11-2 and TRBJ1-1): EAGVAQSPRYKIIEKRQSVAFWCNPISGHATLYWYQQILGQGPKLLIQFQNNGVVDDSQLPKDRFSAERLKGVDSTLKIQPAKLEDSAVYLCASRIPGLRGTEAFFGQGTRLTVV.

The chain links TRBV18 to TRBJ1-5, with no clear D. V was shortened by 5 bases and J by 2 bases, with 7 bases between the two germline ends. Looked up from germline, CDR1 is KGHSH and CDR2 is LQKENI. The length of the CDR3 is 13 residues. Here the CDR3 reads CASSNTGNQPQHF. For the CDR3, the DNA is TGTGCCAGCTCAAATACGGGCAATCAGCCCCAGCATTTT.

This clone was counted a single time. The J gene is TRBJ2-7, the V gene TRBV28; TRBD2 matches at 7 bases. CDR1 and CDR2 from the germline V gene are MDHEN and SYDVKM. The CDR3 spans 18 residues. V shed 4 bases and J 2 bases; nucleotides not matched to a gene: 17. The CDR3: CASSSASLLAERTYEQYF. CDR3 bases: TGTGCCAGCAGTTCGGCCTCTCTCCTAGCGGAAAGAACCTACGAGCAGTACTTC.

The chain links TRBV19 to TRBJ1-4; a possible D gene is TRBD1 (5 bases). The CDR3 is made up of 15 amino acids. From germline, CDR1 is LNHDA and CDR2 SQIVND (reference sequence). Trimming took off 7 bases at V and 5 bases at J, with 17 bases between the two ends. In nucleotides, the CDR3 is TGTGCCAGTAAGTGGGACTACTTCGGGAATGAAAAACTGTTTTTT. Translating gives CASKWDYFGNEKLFF.

CDR3 DNA: TGTGCCAGCAGTTTTTCGGGGGGAAACTATGGCTACACCTTC. Its protein is CASSFSGGNYGYTF. This chain joins TRBV28 and TRBJ1-2; a possible D gene is TRBD1 (5 bases). Trimming took off 3 bases at V and 2 bases at J, with 10 bases between the two ends. Germline-derived CDR1 and CDR2 are MDHEN and SYDVKM. This CDR3 has 14 amino acids.